The rows below give T cell receptor beta chains drawn from one sample of a study of blood T cell repertoires in COVID-19. Some clones are missing from TCRdb's copy, which holds only in-frame ones; the method was immunoSEQ multiplex PCR. The data contain some 99,000 clones, about nine tenths of them singletons. Sequencing was performed on peripheral blood. The receptors shown here come from a human donor in a cohort sampled during active COVID-19. CDR3s include the opening cysteine and the closing phenylalanine or tryptophan. A D gene is named only where the DNA matches it firmly. Size tells how often a clone was seen (once, few, many) or the class of an expanded clone, and some rows leave it out.

TRBV10-2	.	TRBD1	TRBJ2-7	TGCGCCAGCAGTGAGCGGAGACAGGGATCCTACGAGCAGTACTTC	CASSERRQGSYEQYF
TRBV3-1/TRBV3-2	once	.	TRBJ2-3	TGTGCCAGCAGCCACGACAGGTTTTTAGATACGCAGTATTTT	CASSHDRFLDTQYF
TRBV27	.	.	TRBJ1-1	TGTGCCAGCAGTTTAGTAGGGAGTCGAACTGAAGCTTTCTTT	CASSLVGSRTEAFF
TRBV5-4	.	.	TRBJ2-3	TGTGCCAGCAGCTCTCAAAGTCGACTAGATACGCAGTATTTT	CASSSQSRLDTQYF
TRBV5-1	.	.	TRBJ2-2	TGCGCCAGCAGCTCCGGGACAACGAACACCGGGGAGCTGTTTTTT	CASSSGTTNTGELFF
TRBV7-9	once	TRBD1	TRBJ2-7	TGTGCCAGCAGCCTTCGAACGGGACAGGGAAGCTACGAGCAGTACTTC	CASSLRTGQGSYEQYF
TRBV5-6	.	TRBD1	TRBJ2-7	TGTGCCAGCAGCTGGGACAGTTACGAGCAGTACTTC	CASSWDSYEQYF
TRBV7-9	few	TRBD1	TRBJ2-7	TGTGCCAGCAGCTCCCCCGGGACAGGGGGCTCCCGCTACGAGCAGTACTTC	CASSSPGTGGSRYEQYF
TRBV5-1	.	.	TRBJ1-2	TGCGCCAGCAGCAGGGAACAGGGATCGGACGGCTACACCTTC	CASSREQGSDGYTF
TRBV19	once	TRBD2	TRBJ2-1	TGTGCCAGTAGTTGGACGGGAGGCCACAATGAGCAGTTCTTC	CASSWTGGHNEQFF
TRBV5-1	.	.	TRBJ1-2	TGCGCCAGCAGCTCCCAGGGTTTTGGCTACACCTTC	CASSSQGFGYTF
TRBV7-2	.	.	TRBJ1-2	TGTGCCAGCAGCCTACCCGGCCCTAGCTATGGCTACACCTTC	CASSLPGPSYGYTF
TRBV7-3	once	.	TRBJ2-1	TGTGCCAGCGGTCGAGAAGAGGGATATGAGCAGTTCTTC	CASGREEGYEQFF
TRBV19	once	TRBD1	TRBJ1-5	TGTGCCAGTAGTCAGGGGGCGCGAAGCAATCAGCCCCAGCATTTT	CASSQGARSNQPQHF
TRBV6-4	.	TRBD1	TRBJ2-3	TGTGCCAGCAGTGACTCGAGGGACAGGGGAGCAGATACGCAGTATTTT	CASSDSRDRGADTQYF